This T cell receptor beta chain appears in the sequencing data of a study of cytomegalovirus exposure and HLA in healthy donors. Overall study context: The early release's HLA-typed donors yielded approximately 85 million unique TCRs.

The CDR3 spans 17 residues. Per germline, CDR1 LNHDA and CDR2 SQIVND (reference sequence). V lost 6 bases and J lost 6; bases outside the gene matches: 13. The PCR had 60 Vbeta and 13 Jbeta primers. TCRdb keeps only in-frame clones here, not all; method: immunoSEQ multiplex PCR. This listing includes about 72,000 clones. The receptor's source is a man over 45 in good health and CMV-seropositive. The sample taken for sequencing was PBMCs. V and J are TRBV19 and TRBJ2-2, with 10 bases lining up with TRBD1. The CDR3 coding sequence is TGTGCCAGTAGAATGGGACAGGGGAGGAAGCACGCCGGGGAGCTGTTTTTT. Amino acid sequence: CASRMGQGRKHAGELFF.